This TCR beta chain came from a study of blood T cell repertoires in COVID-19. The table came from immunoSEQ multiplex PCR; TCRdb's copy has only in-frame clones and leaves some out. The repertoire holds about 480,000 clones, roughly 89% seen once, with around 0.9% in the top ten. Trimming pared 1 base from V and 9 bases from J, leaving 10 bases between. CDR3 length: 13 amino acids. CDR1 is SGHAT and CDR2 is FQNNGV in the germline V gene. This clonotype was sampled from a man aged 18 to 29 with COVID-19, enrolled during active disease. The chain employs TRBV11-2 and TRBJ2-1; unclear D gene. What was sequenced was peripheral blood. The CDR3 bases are TGTGCCAGCAGCTTAGGTTACGGTATTGAGCAGTTCTTC. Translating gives CASSLGYGIEQFF.